This is a list of T cell receptor beta chains from one sample in a study of blood T cell repertoires in COVID-19. Sequenced by immunoSEQ multiplex PCR; TCRdb stores in-frame clones only, minus some. The sample lists approximately 160,000 clones, 80% to 90% occurring once. Sequences were obtained from PBMCs or T cells enriched from blood (not recorded which). These receptors all come from a man aged 45-65 years who had recovered from COVID-19. The CDR3 runs from the conserved cysteine through the conserved F or W. Fields, in order: V gene, J gene, D gene, clone size, CDR3 DNA, CDR3 protein. D genes are given only for firm matches. A row's size may be missing; if present it is once, few, many or a size class.

TRBV18	TRBJ2-7	TRBD1	-	TGTGCCAGCTCACCCCGACAGGGTTCCTACGAGCAGTACTTC	CASSPRQGSYEQYF
TRBV10-2	TRBJ1-1	TRBD1	-	TGCGCCAGCAGCCCGAGACAGGGGGTGAACACTGAAGCTTTCTTT	CASSPRQGVNTEAFF
TRBV4-2	TRBJ2-5	TRBD2	-	TGTGCCAGCAGCCAAGGACTAGCGGGGGGCCAAGAGACCCAGTACTTC	CASSQGLAGGQETQYF
TRBV6-1	TRBJ2-3	-	-	TGTGCCAGCAGTGAAATGCGTTGGAGCACAGATACGCAGTATTTT	CASSEMRWSTDTQYF
TRBV15	TRBJ1-3	-	-	TGTGCCACCAGACCGGACAGATCTGGAAACACCATATATTTT	CATRPDRSGNTIYF
TRBV9	TRBJ1-1	-	-	TGTGCCAGCAGTCCTGGCGGGAACAGGATGTTAACTGAAGCTTTCTTT	CASSPGGNRMLTEAFF
TRBV4-1	TRBJ2-1	TRBD1	-	TGCGCCAGCAGCCAAGAAGGGGGCGGATATGAGCAGTTCTTC	CASSQEGGGYEQFF
TRBV3-1/TRBV3-2	TRBJ2-7	TRBD1	-	TGTGCCAGCAGCCAACTTGGGACAGCATACGAGCAGTACTTC	CASSQLGTAYEQYF
TRBV30	TRBJ1-1	-	-	TGTGCCTGGAGTGTAACCGGGAGACGCACTGAAGCTTTCTTT	CAWSVTGRRTEAFF
TRBV18	TRBJ1-5	TRBD1	-	TGTGCCAGCTCACGATCCGGGACAGGAGGAGACCAGCCCCAGCATTTT	CASSRSGTGGDQPQHF
TRBV7-2	TRBJ2-5	-	once	TGTGCCAGCAGCTTAGCCGGGTTGTGGGAGACCCAGTACTTC	CASSLAGLWETQYF
TRBV5-1	TRBJ2-5	TRBD1	-	TGCGCCAGCAGCTTGGCTCAGGGGGTAAAGACCCAGTACTTC	CASSLAQGVKTQYF
TRBV4-1	TRBJ2-2	-	few	TGCGCCAGCAGCCAAGAGTCGTCGGTAGCCGGGGAGCTGTTTTTT	CASSQESSVAGELFF
TRBV3-1/TRBV3-2	TRBJ2-5	-	-	TGTGCCAGCAGCCAAGGTTGGGGGGAAGAGACCCAGTACTTC	CASSQGWGEETQYF
TRBV5-5	TRBJ1-2	-	-	TGTGCCAGCAGCTTGGGACAGGCGAACTATGGCTACACCTTC	CASSLGQANYGYTF
TRBV4-2	TRBJ2-7	TRBD1	-	TGTGCCAGCAGCCAAGCCGGGACAGGCATCTACGAGCAGTACTTC	CASSQAGTGIYEQYF
TRBV4-3	TRBJ2-2	-	-	TGCGCCAGCAGCCAAGTGTTACAACCGAACACCGGGGAGCTGTTTTTT	CASSQVLQPNTGELFF
TRBV6-5	TRBJ1-2	-	-	TGTGCCAGCAGAAAACGCGGAGGGGTTACTGGCTACACCTTC	CASRKRGGVTGYTF
TRBV7-3	TRBJ2-3	-	-	TGTGCCAGCAGCTTTTCTCCCCCAGGAGGTGGGGACACAGATACGCAGTATTTT	CASSFSPPGGGDTDTQYF
TRBV2	TRBJ1-1	TRBD1	-	TGTGCCAGCAGTGGGAGGACAGGGTACGAGGAAGCTTTCTTT	CASSGRTGYEEAFF
TRBV30	TRBJ2-3	TRBD2	-	TGTGCCTGGACTAGACTAGCGGGGGTTGCAGATACGCAGTATTTT	CAWTRLAGVADTQYF
TRBV3-1/TRBV3-2	TRBJ2-3	TRBD2	few	TGTGCCAGCAGCCGAGCGGGGGGTGGCACAGATACGCAGTATTTT	CASSRAGGGTDTQYF
TRBV3-1/TRBV3-2	TRBJ1-1	-	-	TGTGCCAGCAGCACCGGACAGTTGAACACTGAAGCTTTCTTT	CASSTGQLNTEAFF
TRBV30	TRBJ2-1	TRBD1	-	TGTGCCTGGACCCCTCCTAGGGGCAGGGGGCAATTCAATGAGCAGTTCTTC	CAWTPPRGRGQFNEQFF
TRBV20-1	TRBJ1-2	TRBD1	-	TGCAGTGCTAGTCGACAGGGGGCAAGCTATGGCTACACCTTC	CSASRQGASYGYTF
TRBV9	TRBJ2-3	TRBD2	-	TGTGCCAGCAGCCCCCCTAGCGGGGGGGCCAGCGATACGCAGTATTTT	CASSPPSGGASDTQYF
TRBV9	TRBJ1-6	-	once	TGTGCCAGCAGCGTAGGTCAAGGGGATGGATCACCCCTCCACTTT	CASSVGQGDGSPLHF
TRBV3-1/TRBV3-2	TRBJ2-2	TRBD1	-	TGTGCCAGCAGCCCTGGACAGGGGAGGTTCACCGGGGAGCTGTTTTTT	CASSPGQGRFTGELFF
TRBV7-9	TRBJ2-1	TRBD2	-	TGTGCCAGCAGCTCCCCCGGGACTAGCGGCAATGAGCAGTTCTTC	CASSSPGTSGNEQFF
TRBV4-3	TRBJ1-5	TRBD1	-	TGCGCCAGCAGCCAAGAGTGGGACAGCTATCAGCCCCAGCATTTT	CASSQEWDSYQPQHF
TRBV12-5	TRBJ2-1	TRBD1	-	TGTGCTAGTGGTTCCCGGGACAGGGGTTACAATGAGCAGTTCTTC	CASGSRDRGYNEQFF
TRBV5-4	TRBJ1-2	-	few	TGTGCCAGCAGCTTGTGGGAGGGATACCGCGCGGGGGGCTACACCTTC	CASSLWEGYRAGGYTF
TRBV7-2	TRBJ1-5	-	-	TGTGCCAGCAGCTTAGTGGGAGGAGGGATTCATCAGCCCCAGCATTTT	CASSLVGGGIHQPQHF
TRBV4-2	TRBJ2-2	TRBD2	-	TGTGCCAGCACCCAGAGCGGGGGGATCACCGGGGAGCTGTTTTTT	CASTQSGGITGELFF
TRBV18	TRBJ2-7	TRBD1	-	TGTGCCAGCTCACGGAGACAGGGTCTCTACGAGCAGTACTTC	CASSRRQGLYEQYF
TRBV25-1	TRBJ1-6	-	-	TGTGCCAGCAGTGAGGAAGGGGTTAGGCATAATTCACCCCTCCACTTT	CASSEEGVRHNSPLHF
TRBV7-2	TRBJ2-5	TRBD2	-	TGTGCCAGCAGCGTAATACTAGCGGGACACCAAGAGACCCAGTACTTC	CASSVILAGHQETQYF
TRBV27	TRBJ2-1	-	-	TGTGCCAGCAGGGTTAAGGGGACAACCTACAATGAGCAGTTCTTC	CASRVKGTTYNEQFF
TRBV15	TRBJ2-1	TRBD2	-	TGTGCCACCAGCAGAGCGCAGCGGGGGTTCGGTGAGCAGTTCTTC	CATSRAQRGFGEQFF
TRBV4-1	TRBJ2-7	-	-	TGCGCCAGCAGCCAAGGCTCAAATTCGCGCGAGCAGTACTTC	CASSQGSNSREQYF
TRBV19	TRBJ1-5	-	many	TGTGCCAGTAGTCCCCATGACAGGCCTTATAGCAATCAGCCCCAGCATTTT	CASSPHDRPYSNQPQHF
TRBV14	TRBJ1-6	-	-	TGTGCCAGCAGCCAGGGGCCCCTAAGTTCACCCCTCCACTTT	CASSQGPLSSPLHF
TRBV19	TRBJ1-1	-	-	TGTGCCAGTAGCTACAGGGAGATGAACACTGAAGCTTTCTTT	CASSYREMNTEAFF
TRBV5-1	TRBJ1-2	TRBD1	-	TGCGCCAGCAGCTTGTCGACAGGGGCTAAGGGCTACACCTTC	CASSLSTGAKGYTF
TRBV18	TRBJ2-7	TRBD2	once	TGTGCCAGCTCAACGGGGGGAGCTGAGACCTACGAGCAGTACTTC	CASSTGGAETYEQYF
TRBV30	TRBJ2-1	TRBD2	few	TGTGCCTGGACCGGACTAGACATAAAGCAGTTCTTC	CAWTGLDIKQFF